This T cell receptor (beta chain) is drawn from a study of CXCR3-negative and CXCR3-positive naive CD8 T cells. In regard to this clonotype: The target antigen is unknown.

Libraries were UMI-labeled 5' RACE TRB cDNA. TCRdb re-called the 5' RACE reads, yielding one record per CDR3 amino acid sequence without DNA. The listing records 100,000 to 150,000 distinct CDR3 sequences. Whole-study findings and limits: Most assays were run on fresh PBMCs (CXCR3 expression partially decreased after cryopreservation). Both naive subsets carried similar amounts of surface CD5, so TCR strength was inferred from TRB CDR3 properties. TRB CDR3s of CXCR3-positive naive cells were more hydrophobic than those of CXCR3-negative naive cells.

This receptor was obtained from a human donor in good health. Some clones in this sample may be carry-over from other donors' samples. Source material: naive CXCR3- CD8+ T cells from blood. Regarding subset: CD45RO-CCR7+CD27+CD95- naive CD8+ T cells lacking CXCR3 (TNR3-).

CDR3 residues: CASSLTGLAYEQYF. The rearrangement links TRBV28 to TRBJ2-7; there is no DNA to check the TCRdb D call of TRBD2. The CDR3 length is 14 residues. Germline V gene lookup returns CDR1 MDHEN and CDR2 SYDVKM.